The count of the clone carrying this T cell receptor (beta chain) is one. The data derive from a study of CD8+ T cells in alopecia areata. CDR3 length equals 16 residues. Trimming removed 7 bases from V and 2 bases from J, with 20 bases in between. In germline, CDR1 is SEHNR, CDR2 FQNEAQ (reference sequence). Treatment specified: oral pan-JAK inhibitor, 5-10 mg twice daily. cDNA serving as the sequencing template came from extracted, reverse transcribed RNA. Method: immunoSEQ multiplex PCR; TCRdb's copy keeps in-frame clones and lacks some. The sample comprises about 190,000 clones, 60% of which are singletons, and about 0.94% rests with the top ten.

The sequencing here drew on CD4+ T cells sorted from blood, taken at week 24, from a patient treated with tofacitinib. The TCR sequence derives from a human donor with alopecia areata. J is TRBJ1-2 and V is TRBV7-9, with D tentatively TRBD1 (6 bases). The CDR3 is CASTRRGMEANYGYTF. The DNA of the CDR3 is TGTGCCAGCACTCGAAGGGGGATGGAAGCGAACTATGGCTACACCTTC.